What follows is one T cell receptor (beta chain) and its context. Libraries were prepared by immunoSEQ multiplex PCR; TCRdb keeps only in-frame clonotypes and omits some of them. The sample includes under 250,000 clones, over 85% seen only once; the top ten take 4%. Those enrolled, adults aged roughly 18 to 89 years, came from around 25 US areas. This sample was included in a study of blood T cell repertoires in COVID-19. V lost 4 bases to trimming and J lost 1 base; unmatched junction nucleotides: 6. Germline V CDR1 and CDR2: LGHDT, YNNKEL (reference sequence). The CDR3 contains 16 residues. V and J are TRBV3-1 (or the pseudogene TRBV3-2) and TRBJ2-3, with 9 bases aligning to TRBD2. Sequences were obtained from PBMCs or T cells enriched from blood (not recorded which). This clonotype was obtained from a woman aged 25-40 years with acute COVID-19. The CDR3 nucleotides are TGTGCCAGCAGCCCTCACAGCGGGGGGCGCACAGATACGCAGTATTTT. This codes for CASSPHSGGRTDTQYF.